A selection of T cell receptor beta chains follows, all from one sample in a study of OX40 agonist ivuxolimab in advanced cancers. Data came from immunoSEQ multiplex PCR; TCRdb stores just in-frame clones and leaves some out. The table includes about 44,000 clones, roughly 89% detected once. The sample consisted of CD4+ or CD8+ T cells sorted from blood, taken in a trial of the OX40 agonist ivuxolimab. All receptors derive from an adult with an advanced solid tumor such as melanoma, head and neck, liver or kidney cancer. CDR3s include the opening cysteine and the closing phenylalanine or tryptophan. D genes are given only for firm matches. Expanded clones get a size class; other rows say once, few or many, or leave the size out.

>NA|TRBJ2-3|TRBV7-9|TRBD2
TGTGCCAGCAGCCCCCGACTAGCGGGGGGACCTAGCACAGATACGCAGTATTTT
CASSPRLAGGPSTDTQYF
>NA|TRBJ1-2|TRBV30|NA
TGTGCCTGGAGGCGGGTCTACGAGGGCTACACCTTC
CAWRRVYEGYTF
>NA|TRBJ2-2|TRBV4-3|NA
TGCGCCAGCAGCCAAGATGGGGGGCGCAGCACCGGGGAGCTGTTTTTT
CASSQDGGRSTGELFF
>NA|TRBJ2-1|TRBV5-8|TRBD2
TGTGCCATCGGGAGGACTAGCGGGTTTTACAAGCCTTACAATGAGCAGTTCTTC
CAIGRTSGFYKPYNEQFF
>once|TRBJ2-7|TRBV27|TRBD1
TGTGCCAGCAGGACGACAGGGGGCGTATACGAGCAGTACTTC
CASRTTGGVYEQYF
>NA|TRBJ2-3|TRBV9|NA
TGTGCCAGCAGCCCGGGGGCTAGCGGCGCGGGAGATACGCAGTATTTT
CASSPGASGAGDTQYF
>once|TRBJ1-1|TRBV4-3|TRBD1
TGCGCCAGCAGCCAAGATAAGAGGGAGGGGACAGCGAACACTGAAGCTTTCTTT
CASSQDKREGTANTEAFF
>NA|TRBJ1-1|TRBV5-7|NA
TGTGCCAGCAGGGCTGGTCGGCAGACGAACACTGAAGCTTTCTTT
CASRAGRQTNTEAFF
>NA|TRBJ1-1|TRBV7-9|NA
TGTGCCAGCTTACTTAACACTGAAGCTTTCTTT
CASLLNTEAFF
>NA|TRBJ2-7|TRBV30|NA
TGTGCCTCGACTAGAAACTACGAGCAGTACTTC
CASTRNYEQYF
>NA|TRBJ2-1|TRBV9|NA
TGTGCCAGCAGCGAGGCGGGCCCCGATGAGCAGTTCTTC
CASSEAGPDEQFF
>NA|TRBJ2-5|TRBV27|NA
TGTGCCAGCAGCTCCTTAGCGGTGGGGGGAGAGACCCAGTACTTC
CASSSLAVGGETQYF
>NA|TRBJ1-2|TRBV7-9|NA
TGTGCCAACACGAGGTGGGGAGGAGGCTACACCTTC
CANTRWGGGYTF
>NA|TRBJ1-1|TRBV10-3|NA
TGTGCCATCAGTGAGTCGACGACTTTGAACACTGAAGCTTTCTTT
CAISESTTLNTEAFF
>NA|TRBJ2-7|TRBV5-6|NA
TGTGCCAGCAGCTTGGCGGCCCTGAACTACTACGAGCAGTACTTC
CASSLAALNYYEQYF
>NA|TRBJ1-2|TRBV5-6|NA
TGTGCCAGCAGCTCGACAGCCACTAACTATGGCTACACCTTC
CASSSTATNYGYTF
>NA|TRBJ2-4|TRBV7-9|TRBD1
TGTGCCACTTCGGACAGGACCGACCAGGGAAACATTCAGTACTTC
CATSDRTDQGNIQYF
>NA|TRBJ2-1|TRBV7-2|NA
TGTGCCAGCAGCTTAGAGGCAGGCTACAATGAGCAGTTCTTC
CASSLEAGYNEQFF
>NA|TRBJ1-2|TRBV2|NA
TGTGCCAGCAGTGAAGCGCAGGGGTACACCTTC
CASSEAQGYTF
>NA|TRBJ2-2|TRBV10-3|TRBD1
TGTGCCATCAGTGGGACAGGGGGCGTCGGGGAGCTGTTTTTT
CAISGTGGVGELFF
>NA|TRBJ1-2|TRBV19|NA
TGTGCCAGTAGTATAGAGGCGTATGGCTACACCTTC
CASSIEAYGYTF
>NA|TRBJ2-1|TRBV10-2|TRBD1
TGCGCCAGCAGTGAGCTGGACAGGTCCAATGAGCAGTTCTTC
CASSELDRSNEQFF
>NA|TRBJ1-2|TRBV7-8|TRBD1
TGTGCCAGCAGCTTAAAGGGACAGGGGGAGGGTAACTATGGCTACACCTTC
CASSLKGQGEGNYGYTF
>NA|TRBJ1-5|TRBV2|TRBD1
TGTGCCAGCAGTGTCAGCGACAGGGTCGGAGGCAATCAGCCCCAGCATTTT
CASSVSDRVGGNQPQHF
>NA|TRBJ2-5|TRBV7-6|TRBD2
TGTGCCAGCGGGAGTGGCGGGGGGGCCGCAGAGACCCAGTACTTC
CASGSGGGAAETQYF
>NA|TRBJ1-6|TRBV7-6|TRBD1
TGTGCCAGCAGCGGGACAGGAGATTCACCCCTCCACTTT
CASSGTGDSPLHF
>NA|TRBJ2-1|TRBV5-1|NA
TGCGCCAGCAGCTCAGTCCAATCCAACAATGAGCAGTTCTTC
CASSSVQSNNEQFF
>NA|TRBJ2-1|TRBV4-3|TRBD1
TGCGCCAGCAGCCAGGGGACAGGGGGCCGCAATGAGCAGTTCTTC
CASSQGTGGRNEQFF
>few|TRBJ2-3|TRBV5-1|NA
TGCGCCAGCAGCATCACTCCCAGCACAGATACGCAGTATTTT
CASSITPSTDTQYF
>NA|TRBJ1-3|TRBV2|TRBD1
TGTGCCAGCATGGGGAGGGATCGGGACAGGGCTGGAAACACCATATATTTT
CASMGRDRDRAGNTIYF
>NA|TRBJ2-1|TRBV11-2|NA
TGTGCCAGCAGCTTAGATCCCGATGAGCAGTTCTTC
CASSLDPDEQFF
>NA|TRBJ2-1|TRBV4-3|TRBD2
TGCGCCAGCAGCCCAGGGACTAGCGGGGGCAAAACCAATGAGCAGTTCTTC
CASSPGTSGGKTNEQFF
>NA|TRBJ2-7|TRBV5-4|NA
TGTGCCAGCACCCCGCCGGACAGTCCCTACGAGCAGTACTTC
CASTPPDSPYEQYF
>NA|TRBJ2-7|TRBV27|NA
TGTGCCAGCAGTCATCGGGGGCCCCCCTACGAGCAGTACTTC
CASSHRGPPYEQYF
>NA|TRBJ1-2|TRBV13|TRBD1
TGTGCCAGCAGCGCCCGGGACAGGGGAGACTATGGCTACACCTTC
CASSARDRGDYGYTF
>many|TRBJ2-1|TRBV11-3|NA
TGTGCCAGCAGCTTAGAGGAGGGGGCAAACAATGAGCAGTTCTTC
CASSLEEGANNEQFF
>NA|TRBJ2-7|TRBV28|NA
TGTGCCAGCAGTTTAGATGATAGCGCCTACGAGCAGTACTTC
CASSLDDSAYEQYF
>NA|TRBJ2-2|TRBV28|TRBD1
TGTGCCGCAGGGGGCGCGAACACCGGGGAGCTGTTTTTT
CAAGGANTGELFF
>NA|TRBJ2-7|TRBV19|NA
TGTGCCAGTTCGACAGGCGATGGCTACGAGCAGTACTTC
CASSTGDGYEQYF
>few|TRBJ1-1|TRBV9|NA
TGTGCCAGCAGCTTCGGTTTTAGTAACACTGAAGCTTTCTTT
CASSFGFSNTEAFF
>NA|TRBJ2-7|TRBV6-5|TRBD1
TGTGCCAGCAGCCCGGGACAGGGGTTCTACGAGCAGTACTTC
CASSPGQGFYEQYF
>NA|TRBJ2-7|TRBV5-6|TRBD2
TGTGCCAGCAGCTTGAGCGGCGGGGGGCTCTCCGGGGAGCAGTACTTC
CASSLSGGGLSGEQYF
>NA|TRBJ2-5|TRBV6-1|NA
TGTGCCAGTCGCGACAGCCTCCAAGAGACCCAGTACTTC
CASRDSLQETQYF
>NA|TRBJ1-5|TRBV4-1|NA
TGCGCCAGCAGCCAAGCGTTCGGACAGCCCCAGCATTTT
CASSQAFGQPQHF
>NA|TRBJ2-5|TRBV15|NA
TGTGCCACCAGCAAACCAACGCAAGAGACCCAGTACTTC
CATSKPTQETQYF
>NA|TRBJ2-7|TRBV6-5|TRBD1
TGTGCCAGCAGTTACTCAGCAGGGGGCTCTTTCTACGAGCAGTACTTC
CASSYSAGGSFYEQYF
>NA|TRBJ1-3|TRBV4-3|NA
TGCGCCAGCAGCCAATTTGGAAACACCATATATTTT
CASSQFGNTIYF
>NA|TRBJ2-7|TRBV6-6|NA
TGTGCCAGCAGTTACGCTACCGGGCCAGGGAGCTACGAGCAGTACTTC
CASSYATGPGSYEQYF